This T cell receptor beta chain was profiled in a study of Ad26.COV2.S vaccination and SARS-CoV-2 variants. Study overall: Intramuscular Ad26.COV2.S doses were given once or twice, 56 days apart.

Unmatched junction bases numbered 3, after V lost 2 bases and J lost 2 bases. This CDR3 contains 15 residues. Germline lookup yields CDR1 SGHDT and CDR2 YYEEEE. Study-wide findings and caveats: Participants given vaccine showed non-spike TCR breadth similar to that of placebo recipients.

The assay was immunoSEQ multiplex PCR, and TCRdb's table has in-frame clones only and misses some. The sample holds about 480,000 clones, approximately 88% seen once. Of note for this clone: Its matching antigen is unknown.

Treatment here: some 20 received Ad26.COV2.S at low or high dose, single or two shots; roughly five received placebo; per-sample allocation not given. Collection of the samples took place on day 63 after the first injection of vaccine or placebo. Ad26 vector vaccine expressed Wuhan-strain SARS-CoV-2 spike. The sample consisted of peripheral blood, taken in a trial of Ad26.COV2.S vaccine versus placebo. The sequence was obtained from a person aged 18-60 years who received the Ad26.COV2.S COVID-19 vaccine or a placebo. The chain uses TRBV5-6 and TRBJ2-7; TRBD2 matches 11 bases. The CDR3 DNA is TGTGCCAGCAGCTTCGGGACTAGCGGCGCCTACGAGCAGTACTTC. Encoded protein: CASSFGTSGAYEQYF.